This T cell receptor (beta chain) came from a study of T cells in Graves' hyperthyroidism and ophthalmopathy. Whole-study context: Blood was drawn when the patient was first diagnosed and still untreated.

Deletions cut 5 bases from V and 6 bases from J, with 13 bases between. The CDR3 contains 14 residues. CDR1 is SGHTA and CDR2 is FQGNSA in the germline V gene. The TCR beta CDR3 regions underwent amplification using RNA transcripts as the source. TCR CDR3 regions were first amplified by RT-PCR with HTBI primers. TCRdb used MiXCR to reprocess the multiplex PCR reads, holding one entry per CDR3 protein. Of 750,000 to 950,000 distinct CDR3 sequences listed, 35% to 40% were seen once; the top ten hold roughly 8.3%. The clonotype was recovered from a man between 18 and 29 years old with Graves' hyperthyroidism. The chain uses TRBV7-2 and TRBJ1-4; tentatively, D is TRBD1 (6 bases). The sequencing input was blood. The CDR3 sequence is CASSPGQSDEKLFF. DNA of the CDR3: TGTGCCAGCAGCCCTGGACAGAGTGATGAAAAACTGTTTTTT.